One sample yielded the 8 T cell receptor beta chains listed below, sequenced in a study of T cell repertoires in cytomegalovirus infection. One entry per CDR3 protein results from TCRdb running MiXCR on the reads. The top ten hold around half of the sample, which has tens of thousands of distinct CDR3 sequences, nearly 20% seen once. Their specific antigens are unknown. This specimen was CD8+ T cells from cultured PBMCs, taken from culture after CMV antigen stimulation. Receptors originate from a human donor in good health (CMV status not recorded). Some clones in this sample may be carry-over from other donors' samples.

This clonotype was recorded many times. The J gene is TRBJ1-2, the V gene TRBV7-8, with a weak D call TRBD1 (5 bases). The CDR3 length is 13 residues. CDR1 SGHVS and CDR2 FQNEAQ come from the germline V gene. Trimming removed 5 bases at V and 4 bases at J, with 11 bases between. This CDR3 reads CASSDTGAYGYTF. The CDR3 DNA sequence: TGTGCCAGCAGCGACACAGGAGCCTATGGCTACACCTTC.

This clonotype was counted between two and nine times. The rearrangement uses TRBV2 and TRBJ2-3; D not certain. The CDR3 runs to 16 residues. Germline V CDR1 and CDR2: SNHLY, FYNNEI. V lost 6 bases and J lost 0, with 16 bases in between. The CDR3 sequence: CASRTREGSSTDTQYF. Written as DNA, the CDR3 is TGTGCCAGCAGGACAAGAGAAGGATCTAGCACAGATACGCAGTATTTT.

The chain couples TRBV5-6 to TRBJ2-5, with 7 bases matching TRBD1. V lost 2 bases, J lost 0 bases, and 10 bases stayed unmatched. The germline V gene encodes CDR1 SGHDT and CDR2 YYEEEE. This CDR3 is built from 17 residues. CDR3 coding DNA: TGTGCCAGCAGCTTAAAGAACAGGGGTCTGGACCAAGAGACCCAGTACTTC. This gives the protein CASSLKNRGLDQETQYF.

The sample holds many counts of this clonotype. This rearrangement joins TRBV27 to TRBJ2-7; TRBD1 is a possible D gene (5 bases). The germline gives CDR1 MNHEY, CDR2 SMNVEV (reference sequence). The CDR3 spans 13 residues. Trimming stripped 6 bases from V and 5 bases from J, with 14 bases between. For the CDR3, the DNA is TGTGCCAGCAGGCAAGGGGTTATGCACGAGCAGTACTTC. Translation gives CASRQGVMHEQYF.

The sample holds a few counts of this clonotype. The chain employs TRBV29-1 and TRBJ2-3, with D perhaps being TRBD1 or TRBD2 (5 bases each). Looked up from germline, CDR1 is SQVTM and CDR2 is ANQGSEA. CDR3 size: 11 residues. V was shortened by 3 bases and J by 4 bases, with 5 bases between the two germline ends. CDR3 in amino acids: CSVEGADTQYF. The CDR3 DNA reads as TGCAGCGTTGAGGGGGCAGATACGCAGTATTTT.

This clonotype occurred many times. The chain combines TRBV7-8 with TRBJ2-1; 9 bases are a match to TRBD1. The trim removed 6 bases at V and 7 bases at J, leaving 4 bases unmatched. In germline, CDR1 is SGHVS, CDR2 FQNEAQ. The CDR3 has 13 residues. This CDR3 reads CASRGTGTNEQFF. CDR3 nucleotide sequence: TGTGCCAGCAGAGGGACAGGGACGAATGAGCAGTTCTTC.

This clonotype was found many times. The rearrangement links TRBV7-2 to TRBJ1-1; D not resolved. CDR3 length: 13 amino acids. Germline V CDR1 and CDR2: SGHTA, FQGNSA. V was cut by 1 base and J by 6 bases, with 9 bases left in between. The CDR3 coding sequence is TGTGCCAGCAGCTTAGAATGGGCCGCTGAAGCTTTCTTT. Protein sequence: CASSLEWAAEAFF.

This clonotype occurred a few times. This chain joins TRBV6-1 and TRBJ1-5; TRBD1 agrees at 11 bases. Germline V CDR1 and CDR2: MNHNS, SASEGT. The CDR3 spans 16 residues. The junction had 7 bases not matched to a gene; V was cut back by 5 bases and J by 4 bases. The CDR3 DNA sequence: TGTGCCAGCAGTCCAGGACAGGGGGCTAATAATCAGCCCCAGCATTTT. This translates into CASSPGQGANNQPQHF.